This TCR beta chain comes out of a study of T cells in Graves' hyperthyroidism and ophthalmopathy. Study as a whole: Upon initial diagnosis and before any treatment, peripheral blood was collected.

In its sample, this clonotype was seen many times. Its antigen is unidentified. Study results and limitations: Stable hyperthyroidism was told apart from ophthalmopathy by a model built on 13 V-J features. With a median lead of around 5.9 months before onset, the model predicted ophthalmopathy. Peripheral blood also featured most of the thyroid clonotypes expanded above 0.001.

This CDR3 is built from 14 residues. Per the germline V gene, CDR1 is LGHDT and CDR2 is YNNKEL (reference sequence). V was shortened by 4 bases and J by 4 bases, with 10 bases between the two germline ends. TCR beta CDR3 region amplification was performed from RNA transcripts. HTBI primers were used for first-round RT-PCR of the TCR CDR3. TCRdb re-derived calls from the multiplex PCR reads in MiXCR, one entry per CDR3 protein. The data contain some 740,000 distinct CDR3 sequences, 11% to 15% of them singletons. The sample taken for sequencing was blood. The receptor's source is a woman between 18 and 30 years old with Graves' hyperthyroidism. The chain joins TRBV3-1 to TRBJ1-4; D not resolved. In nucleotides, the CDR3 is TGTGCCAGCAGCCTACGTCGACGTAATGAAAAACTGTTTTTT. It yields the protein CASSLRRRNEKLFF.